These T cell receptor beta chains were read from a single sample in a study of blood T cell repertoires in COVID-19. The method was immunoSEQ multiplex PCR; TCRdb's version includes in-frame clones alone and lacks a portion of them. The sample has 250,000 to 300,000 clones; around four fifths are singletons. The material sequenced was peripheral blood. These receptors all come from a man at least 80 years old with acute or convalescent COVID-19. Both conserved end residues are part of each CDR3. Fields, in order: V gene, CDR3 length, D gene, J gene, CDR3 protein. A D gene is named only where the DNA matches it firmly.

V gene: TRBV5-6; CDR3 length: 15; D gene: TRBD1; J gene: TRBJ2-7; CDR3 protein: CASSLADRGGVEQYF
V gene: TRBV28; CDR3 length: 12; D gene: -; J gene: TRBJ2-7; CDR3 protein: CASKSGSGEQYF
V gene: TRBV28; CDR3 length: 12; D gene: -; J gene: TRBJ2-5; CDR3 protein: CASSSAAGAQYF
V gene: TRBV29-1; CDR3 length: 14; D gene: TRBD1; J gene: TRBJ1-1; CDR3 protein: CSGDRGMGNTEAFF
V gene: TRBV28; CDR3 length: 13; D gene: -; J gene: TRBJ1-2; CDR3 protein: CASSSGQLYGYTF
V gene: TRBV5-6; CDR3 length: 14; D gene: TRBD1; J gene: TRBJ1-2; CDR3 protein: CASRGQGGNYGYTF
V gene: TRBV27; CDR3 length: 14; D gene: -; J gene: TRBJ1-4; CDR3 protein: CASSFWGRNEKLFF
V gene: TRBV5-6; CDR3 length: 13; D gene: -; J gene: TRBJ2-2; CDR3 protein: CASSAGRTGELFF
V gene: TRBV19; CDR3 length: 14; D gene: -; J gene: TRBJ2-7; CDR3 protein: CASSIGVGSYEQYF
V gene: TRBV19; CDR3 length: 15; D gene: -; J gene: TRBJ2-3; CDR3 protein: CASSMFRRITDTQYF
V gene: TRBV2; CDR3 length: 14; D gene: -; J gene: TRBJ1-2; CDR3 protein: CARAGVDSNYGYTF
V gene: TRBV19; CDR3 length: 16; D gene: TRBD1; J gene: TRBJ2-5; CDR3 protein: CASSMRQGLPRETQYF
V gene: TRBV11-2; CDR3 length: 12; D gene: TRBD1; J gene: TRBJ2-5; CDR3 protein: CASSLGQGSVYF
V gene: TRBV9; CDR3 length: 15; D gene: TRBD1; J gene: TRBJ2-1; CDR3 protein: CASSVAPGQYNEQFF
V gene: TRBV5-1; CDR3 length: 14; D gene: -; J gene: TRBJ2-3; CDR3 protein: CASSVRVSPGTQYF
V gene: TRBV18; CDR3 length: 14; D gene: TRBD1; J gene: TRBJ2-1; CDR3 protein: CASSPNRGWNEQFF
V gene: TRBV4-2; CDR3 length: 15; D gene: -; J gene: TRBJ1-6; CDR3 protein: CASSPAAGGNSPLHF
V gene: TRBV27; CDR3 length: 15; D gene: TRBD2; J gene: TRBJ2-5; CDR3 protein: CASSLFAGGRETQYF
V gene: TRBV18; CDR3 length: 13; D gene: -; J gene: TRBJ2-7; CDR3 protein: CASSPAGRNEQYF
V gene: TRBV4-1; CDR3 length: 17; D gene: TRBD1; J gene: TRBJ1-4; CDR3 protein: CASSRLGGQEGNEKLFF
V gene: TRBV6-5; CDR3 length: 11; D gene: -; J gene: TRBJ2-7; CDR3 protein: CASRAFSEQYF
V gene: TRBV7-2; CDR3 length: 19; D gene: TRBD1; J gene: TRBJ2-2; CDR3 protein: CASSPRWGSGGTNTGELFF
V gene: TRBV27; CDR3 length: 15; D gene: TRBD2; J gene: TRBJ2-3; CDR3 protein: CASSSISGGRDTQYF
V gene: TRBV10-3; CDR3 length: 16; D gene: TRBD1; J gene: TRBJ2-6; CDR3 protein: CAIRKDRDSGANVLTF
V gene: TRBV7-9; CDR3 length: 14; D gene: -; J gene: TRBJ1-5; CDR3 protein: CASSPKGDNQPQHF
V gene: TRBV7-9; CDR3 length: 16; D gene: TRBD1; J gene: TRBJ1-2; CDR3 protein: CASSAASTGGIYGYTF
V gene: TRBV6-5; CDR3 length: 15; D gene: TRBD2; J gene: TRBJ2-7; CDR3 protein: CASSPPGLATYEQYF
V gene: TRBV18; CDR3 length: 17; D gene: -; J gene: TRBJ1-6; CDR3 protein: CASSPQTGSSYNSPLHF
V gene: TRBV6-1; CDR3 length: 15; D gene: TRBD1; J gene: TRBJ1-2; CDR3 protein: CASSEAFTGALGYTF
V gene: TRBV7-9; CDR3 length: 18; D gene: TRBD2; J gene: TRBJ2-3; CDR3 protein: CASSPSRLVSREGDTQYF
V gene: TRBV3-1/TRBV3-2; CDR3 length: 11; D gene: -; J gene: TRBJ1-3; CDR3 protein: CASARGNTIYF
V gene: TRBV6-1; CDR3 length: 18; D gene: -; J gene: TRBJ2-2; CDR3 protein: CASSEWSTASVGSGELFF
V gene: TRBV5-1; CDR3 length: 15; D gene: TRBD1; J gene: TRBJ2-5; CDR3 protein: CASSGTGESGETQYF
V gene: TRBV6-5; CDR3 length: 14; D gene: TRBD1; J gene: TRBJ1-5; CDR3 protein: CASLRTGGNQPQHF
V gene: TRBV5-1; CDR3 length: 14; D gene: -; J gene: TRBJ2-7; CDR3 protein: CASSSPPQVWVQYF
V gene: TRBV5-6; CDR3 length: 16; D gene: TRBD2; J gene: TRBJ2-5; CDR3 protein: CASSLVGSGVYATQYF
V gene: TRBV28; CDR3 length: 13; D gene: -; J gene: TRBJ1-2; CDR3 protein: CASSFNADYGYTF
V gene: TRBV7-8; CDR3 length: 15; D gene: -; J gene: TRBJ1-1; CDR3 protein: CASSLEIGRRTEAFF
V gene: TRBV7-9; CDR3 length: 19; D gene: -; J gene: TRBJ1-3; CDR3 protein: CASSQTELLIKTSGNTIYF